Below are 17 T cell receptor beta chains sequenced from a single sample in a study of T-cell memory formation after mild COVID-19. TCRdb fed the 5' RACE reads into MiXCR, producing one record per CDR3 protein. The sample lists 290,000 or so distinct CDR3 sequences, roughly a fifth occurring once. The sequencing sample was made of PBMCs or a T cell subset sorted from them (not recorded which). These TCRs come from a man between 18 and 35 years old who had mild COVID-19 (a few samples of this study predate the infection). Cell type and time point are not known.

The chain uses TRBV15 and TRBJ1-5; D possibly corresponds to TRBD1 (5 bases). The CDR3 consists of 14 residues. Germline values: CDR1 LNHNV, CDR2 YYDKDF (reference sequence). V shed 6 bases and J shed 4 bases, with 13 bases lying between them. Here the CDR3 reads CATSPDRQNQPQHF. CDR3 DNA: TGTGCCACCAGTCCCGACAGACAGAATCAGCCCCAGCATTTT. Supplemented by reference TRBV15 and TRBJ1-5, the full variable domain reads DAMVIQNPRYQVTQFGKPVTLSCSQTLNHNVMYWYQQKSSQAPKLLFHYYDKDFNNEADTPDNFQSRRPNTSFCFLDIRSPGLGDTAMYLCATSPDRQNQPQHFGDGTRLSIL.

The gene calls are TRBV6-5 and TRBJ1-1, with D possibly TRBD1 on 6 matching bases. The CDR3 has 15 amino acids. Trimming removed 3 bases at V and 5 bases at J, with 16 bases between. Germline CDR1 MNHEY, CDR2 SVGAGI. This CDR3 is CASSYGGAGSTEAFF. CDR3 DNA: TGTGCCAGCAGTTATGGGGGCGCAGGAAGTACTGAAGCTTTCTTT.

This clonotype occurred a few times. The V and J genes are TRBV20-1 and TRBJ2-3; D gene ambiguous. Germline V gene data show CDR1 as DFQATT and CDR2 as SNEGSKA (reference sequence). V lost 2 bases, J lost 4 bases, and 10 bases lay in between. The CDR3 has 13 amino acids. The CDR3 coding sequence is TGCAGTGCTAGACAGGCCGTCGCAGATACGCAGTATTTT. Translating it yields CSARQAVADTQYF.

A few counts support this clonotype. The chain links TRBV6-2 or TRBV6-3 to TRBJ1-4; no clear D gene. The CDR3 has 17 residues. From germline, CDR1 is MNHEY and CDR2 SVGEGT. Trimming shortened V by 0 bases and J by 0 bases, and 11 bases separated the two germline ends. The chain's CDR3 is CASSYSTRVTTNEKLFF. For the CDR3, the DNA is TGTGCCAGCAGTTACTCGACAAGGGTTACAACTAATGAAAAACTGTTTTTT.

V gene TRBV5-1 combines with J gene TRBJ1-1, with D tentatively TRBD1 (6 bases). The CDR3 has 15 residues. The germline V gene has CDR1 SGHRS and CDR2 YFSETQ. Trimming took 0 bases from V and 2 from J, leaving 11 bases between them. The chain's CDR3 is CASSLARGRNTEAFF. The CDR3 DNA reads as TGCGCCAGCAGCTTGGCCAGGGGTCGAAACACTGAAGCTTTCTTT.

A few counts support this clonotype. The chain employs TRBV4-3 and TRBJ1-4, with 7 bases identical to TRBD1. Germline CDR1 and CDR2: LGHNA and YSLEER. The CDR3 runs 16 residues. V dropped 0 bases and J dropped 5; count of bases not matched to a gene: 6. CDR3 DNA sequence: TGCGCCAGCAGCCAAGATCTGGGACAGAAGAATGAAAAACTGTTTTTT. Translation gives CASSQDLGQKNEKLFF.

The chain has TRBV7-9 and TRBJ1-5; TRBD1 matches at 9 bases. The junction had 9 bases not matched to a gene; V was cut back by 0 bases and J by 12 bases. Germline CDR1 reads SEHNR; CDR2 reads FQNEAQ (reference sequence). This CDR3 has 15 amino acids. CDR3 loop: CASSLAGTGRQCQHF. The CDR3 nucleotides read TGTGCCAGCAGCTTAGCGGGGACAGGGCGGCAGTGCCAGCATTTT. Full variable domain (outside the CDR3, taken from reference TRBV7-9 and TRBJ1-5): DTGVSQNPRHKITKRGQNVTFRCDPISEHNRLYWYRQTLGQGPEFLTYFQNEAQLEKSRLLSDRFSAERPKGSFSTLEIQRTEQGDSAMYLCASSLAGTGRQCQHFGDGTRLSIL.

The genes are TRBV29-1 and TRBJ2-2; 8 bases match TRBD1. V shed 4 bases and J 5 bases; nucleotides not matched to a gene: 3. Germline V CDR1 and CDR2: SQVTM, ANQGSEA. This CDR3 is 13 amino acids long. In DNA, the CDR3 is TGCAGCGTTGGGACAGGGTGGACCGGGGAGCTGTTTTTT. Its translation: CSVGTGWTGELFF.

The J gene is TRBJ1-2, the V gene TRBV6-1; unclear D gene. Germline CDR1 and CDR2: MNHNS and SASEGT. Trimming took off 3 bases at V and 4 bases at J, with 15 bases between the two ends. The CDR3 sequence is 15 residues long. The CDR3 loop is CASSETLTPGYGYTF. The CDR3 DNA is TGTGCCAGCAGTGAGACCTTAACCCCGGGCTATGGCTACACCTTC.

This clonotype was recorded a few times. J is TRBJ1-2 and V is TRBV5-1; TRBD1 matches at 8 bases. CDR3 length equals 14 residues. The germline V gene has CDR1 SGHRS and CDR2 YFSETQ. V was clipped by 0 bases and J by 7 bases; unmatched bases: 5. CDR3 in amino acids: CASSLGQGHGGYTF. The CDR3 DNA reads TGCGCCAGCAGCTTGGGACAGGGGCACGGTGGCTACACCTTC.

A few counts support this clonotype. This chain uses TRBV6-2 or TRBV6-3 with TRBJ2-1; 9 nucleotides match TRBD2. J lost 7 bases, V lost 11 bases, and 15 bases had no gene match. Germline V gene data show CDR1 as MNHEY and CDR2 as SVGEGT. The CDR3 consists of 15 residues. CDR3 DNA sequence: TGTGCCGCCTCCGAAGGCGCGGGGGGGCTGAATGAGCAGTTCTTC. Its translation is CAASEGAGGLNEQFF.

This clonotype appeared a few times. The rearrangement uses TRBV5-1 and TRBJ1-5, with 9 bases matching TRBD1. The V segment lost 4 bases and the J segment 7 bases; nucleotides outside the gene matches: 15. Germline CDR1 and CDR2: SGHRS and YFSETQ. The CDR3 sequence is 17 residues long. CDR3 in amino acids: CASSLPPRDRARQPQHF. In nucleotides, the CDR3 is TGCGCCAGCAGCCTACCCCCCCGGGACAGGGCTCGCCAGCCCCAGCATTTT.

The sample holds many counts of this clonotype. The J gene is TRBJ1-5, the V gene TRBV12-3 or TRBV12-4; D is possibly TRBD1 (5 bases). This CDR3 region has 13 residues. The V gene lost 4 bases and the J gene lost 3 bases, with 7 bases spanning the gap. The CDR3 coding sequence is TGTGCCAGCAGTTCAGGGTACAATCAGCCCCAGCATTTT. It specifies CASSSGYNQPQHF.

The rearrangement joins TRBV20-1 to TRBJ1-1; D unresolved. The germline V and J ends were trimmed by 3 bases and 1 base, with 6 bases remaining between them. This CDR3 has 12 residues. Germline assignment: CDR1 DFQATT and CDR2 SNEGSKA (reference sequence). In DNA, the CDR3 is TGCAGTGCTAGTTCCCCGAACACTGAAGCTTTCTTT. Its protein is CSASSPNTEAFF.

This clonotype was seen ten or more times. This chain uses TRBV6-5 with TRBJ1-1; D is ambiguous. This CDR3 is built from 17 residues. Trimming cost V 0 bases and J 4 bases, with 18 bases left between them. Germline CDR1 and CDR2: MNHEY and SVGAGI. The CDR3 sequence: CASSYSYSGIGGTEAFF. The CDR3 DNA is TGTGCCAGCAGTTACTCGTATTCGGGGATCGGTGGCACTGAAGCTTTCTTT.

V usage is TRBV6-6 and J usage is TRBJ2-3; D unresolved. V lost 0 bases and J 6 bases, leaving 13 bases between the germline ends. The germline gives CDR1 MNHNY, CDR2 SVGAGI (reference sequence). This CDR3 is 15 amino acids long. CDR3 loop: CASSYSPSGRDTQYF. CDR3 bases: TGTGCCAGCAGTTACTCGCCATCCGGGCGGGATACGCAGTATTTT.

CDR3 DNA sequence: TGTGCCAGCACCGGGAACCCGAGCACAGATACGCAGTATTTT. This translates into CASTGNPSTDTQYF. This chain uses TRBV5-4 with TRBJ2-3; weak D call: TRBD2 (5 bases). Germline assignment: CDR1 SGHNT and CDR2 YYREEE (reference sequence). This CDR3 is built from 14 residues. V was trimmed by 6 bases and J by 0 bases, leaving 11 bases between them.